The sequence of this T cell receptor (beta chain) was determined in a study of T cell changes during pregnancy in multiple sclerosis. Germline loops: CDR1 LGHNA, CDR2 YNFKEQ. Unmatched junction bases numbered 9, after V lost 8 bases and J lost 5 bases. There are 15 residues in the CDR3. TCRdb's table, derived via immunoSEQ multiplex PCR, lists solely in-frame clones and lacks some. The data hold some 81,000 clones, with around 91% observed a single time. The V gene is TRBV4-2, the J gene TRBJ2-3, with TRBD2 matching over 11 bases. Specimen: peripheral blood, collected before pregnancy. The sequence was collected from a female donor with multiple sclerosis, enrolled in a pregnancy study. CDR3 sequence reads: CASGLAGGPGDTQYF. CDR3 nucleotides: TGTGCCAGCGGATTAGCGGGGGGGCCGGGAGATACGCAGTATTTT.